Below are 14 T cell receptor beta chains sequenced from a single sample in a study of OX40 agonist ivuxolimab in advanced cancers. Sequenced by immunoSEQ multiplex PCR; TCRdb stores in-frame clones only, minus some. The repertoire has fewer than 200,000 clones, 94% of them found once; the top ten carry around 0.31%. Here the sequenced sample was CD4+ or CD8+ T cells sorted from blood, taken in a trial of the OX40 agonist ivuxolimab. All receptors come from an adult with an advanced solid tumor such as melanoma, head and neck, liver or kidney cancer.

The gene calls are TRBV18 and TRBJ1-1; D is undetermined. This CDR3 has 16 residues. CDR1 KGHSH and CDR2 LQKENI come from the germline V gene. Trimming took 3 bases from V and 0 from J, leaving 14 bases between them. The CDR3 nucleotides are TGTGCCAGCTCACCCCTTTACGGTACCATGAACACTGAAGCTTTCTTT. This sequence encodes CASSPLYGTMNTEAFF.

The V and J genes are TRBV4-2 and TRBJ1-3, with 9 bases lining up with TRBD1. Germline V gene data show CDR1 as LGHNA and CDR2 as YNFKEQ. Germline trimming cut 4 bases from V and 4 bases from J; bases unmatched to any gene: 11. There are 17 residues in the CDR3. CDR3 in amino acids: CASSPPSGTGWGNTIYF. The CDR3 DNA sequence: TGTGCCAGCAGCCCCCCCTCCGGGACAGGGTGGGGAAACACCATATATTTT.

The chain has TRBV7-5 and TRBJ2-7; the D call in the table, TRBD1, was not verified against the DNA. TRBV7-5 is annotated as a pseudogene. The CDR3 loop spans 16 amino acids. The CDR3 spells CARSPGGTGDPYEQYF. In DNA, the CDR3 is TGTGCCAGAAGCCCAGGTGGGACAGGGGATCCCTACGAGCAGTACTTC.

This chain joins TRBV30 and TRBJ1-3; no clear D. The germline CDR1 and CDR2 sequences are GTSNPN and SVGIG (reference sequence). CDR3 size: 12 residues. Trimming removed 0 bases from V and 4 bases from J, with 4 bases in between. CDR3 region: CAWSVAGNTIYF. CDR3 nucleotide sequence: TGTGCCTGGAGTGTAGCGGGAAACACCATATATTTT.

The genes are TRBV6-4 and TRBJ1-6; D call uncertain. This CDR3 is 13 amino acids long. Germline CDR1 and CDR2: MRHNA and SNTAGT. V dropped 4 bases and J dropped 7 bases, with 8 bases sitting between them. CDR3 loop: CASSADGNSPLHF. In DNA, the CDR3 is TGTGCCAGCAGTGCGGACGGGAATTCACCCCTCCACTTT.

The CDR3 DNA follows: TGTGCCTGGAACAGGGGCGGAACTGAAGCTTTCTTT. Protein: CAWNRGGTEAFF. The V call is TRBV30, the J call TRBJ1-1; 7 bases map to TRBD1. The length of the CDR3 is 12 residues. Germline loops: CDR1 GTSNPN, CDR2 SVGIG (reference sequence). J gave up 5 bases and V 4 bases, and 4 bases lay outside the gene matches.

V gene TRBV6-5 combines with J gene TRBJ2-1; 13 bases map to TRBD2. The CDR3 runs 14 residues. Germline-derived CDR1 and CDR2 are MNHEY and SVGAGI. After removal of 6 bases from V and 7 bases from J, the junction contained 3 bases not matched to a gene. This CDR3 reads CASSRTSGSNEQFF. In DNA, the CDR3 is TGTGCCAGCAGCCGGACTAGCGGGAGTAATGAGCAGTTCTTC.

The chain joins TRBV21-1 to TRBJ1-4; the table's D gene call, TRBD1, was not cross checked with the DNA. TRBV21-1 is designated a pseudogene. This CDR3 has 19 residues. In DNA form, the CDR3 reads TGTGCCAGCAGCAAACGCCCCCTCTTCACAGGGGTGGCTAATGAAAAACTGTTTTTT. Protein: CASSKRPLFTGVANEKLFF.

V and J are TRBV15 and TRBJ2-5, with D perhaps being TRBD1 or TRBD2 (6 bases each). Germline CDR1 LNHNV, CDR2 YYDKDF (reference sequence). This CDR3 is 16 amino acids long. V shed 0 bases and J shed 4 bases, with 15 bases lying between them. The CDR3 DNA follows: TGTGCCACCAGCAGAGATCCCCCGGGGGCGAGAGAGACCCAGTACTTC. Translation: CATSRDPPGARETQYF.

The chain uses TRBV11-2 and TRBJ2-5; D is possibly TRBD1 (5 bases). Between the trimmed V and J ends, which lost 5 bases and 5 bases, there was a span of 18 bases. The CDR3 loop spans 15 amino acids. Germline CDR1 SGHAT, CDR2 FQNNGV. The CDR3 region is CASSGDSVGLETQYF. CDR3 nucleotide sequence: TGTGCCAGCAGCGGAGACTCGGTGGGGCTGGAGACCCAGTACTTC.

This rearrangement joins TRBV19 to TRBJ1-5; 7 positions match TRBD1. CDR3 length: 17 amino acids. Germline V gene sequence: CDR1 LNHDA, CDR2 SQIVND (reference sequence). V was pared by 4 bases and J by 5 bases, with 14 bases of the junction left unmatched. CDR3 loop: CASSKEGAPAADQPQHF. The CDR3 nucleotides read TGTGCCAGTAGTAAAGAGGGGGCCCCCGCGGCGGATCAGCCCCAGCATTTT.

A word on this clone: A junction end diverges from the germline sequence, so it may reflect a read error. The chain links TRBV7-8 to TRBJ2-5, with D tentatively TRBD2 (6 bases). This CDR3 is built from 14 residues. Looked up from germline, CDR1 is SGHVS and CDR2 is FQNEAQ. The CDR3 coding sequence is TGTGCCAGCACCTTAAACTGGGGAGGAGAGACCCAGTACTTC. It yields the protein CASTLNWGGETQYF.

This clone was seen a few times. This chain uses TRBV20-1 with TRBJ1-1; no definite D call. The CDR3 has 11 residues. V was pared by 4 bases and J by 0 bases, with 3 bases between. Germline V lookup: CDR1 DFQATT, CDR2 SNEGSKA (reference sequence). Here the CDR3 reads CSAKMNTEAFF. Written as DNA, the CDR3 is TGCAGTGCTAAAATGAACACTGAAGCTTTCTTT.

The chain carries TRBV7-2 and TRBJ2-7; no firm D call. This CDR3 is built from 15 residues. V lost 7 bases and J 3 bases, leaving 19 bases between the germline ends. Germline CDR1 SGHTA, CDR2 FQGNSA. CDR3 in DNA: TGTGCCAGCACCGTAAGCCGGGCCTCCCTCTACGAGCAGTACTTC. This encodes CASTVSRASLYEQYF.